The 9 T cell receptor beta chains in this list originate from one sample, sequenced in a study of type 1 and type 2 diabetes patients. PCR was run on genomic DNA. Amplification of the beta chain CDR3 used 30 forward and 13 reverse multiplex primers. TCRdb recomputed calls from the multiplex PCR reads with MiXCR, one row per CDR3 protein. The repertoire has more than 250,000 distinct CDR3 sequences, around 50% of them found once; the top ten carry roughly 13%. The sample comprised peripheral blood mononuclear cells (PBMCs). Receptors originate from a man aged 18-30 years with type 2 diabetes.

CDR3: CASSQDLAGGTTNGYTF. The CDR3 DNA reads as TGTGCCAGCAGCCAAGATCTGGCAGGGGGAACAACAAATGGCTACACCTTC. This chain uses TRBV14 with TRBJ1-2, with 7 bases that match TRBD1. The CDR3 runs 17 residues. J gave up 6 bases and V 0 bases, and 13 bases lay outside the gene matches. CDR1 SGHDN and CDR2 FVKESK come from the germline V gene.

The V and J genes are TRBV12-5 and TRBJ2-3; 7 nucleotides line up with TRBD1. V was pared by 3 bases and J by 4 bases, with 7 bases of the junction left unmatched. The germline V gene encodes CDR1 LGHNT and CDR2 FRNRAP. The CDR3 runs 15 residues. DNA for the CDR3: TGTGCTAGTGGTTTATCAGGACAGGCTTCAGATACGCAGTATTTT. Translating gives CASGLSGQASDTQYF.

This clonotype was observed a handful of times. V and J are TRBV20-1 and TRBJ1-1; a possible D gene is TRBD1 (5 bases). With 7 bases removed from V and 5 bases from J, the gap between germline ends came to 8 bases. Germline V gene data show CDR1 as DFQATT and CDR2 as SNEGSKA (reference sequence). The CDR3 has 10 amino acids. The CDR3 spells CSVEGTEAFF. In nucleotides, the CDR3 is TGCAGTGTTGAGGGGACTGAAGCTTTCTTT.

This clonotype was detected only a few times. The chain couples TRBV12-3 or TRBV12-4 to TRBJ2-1; D is undetermined. Trimming shortened V by 2 bases and J by 8 bases, and 4 bases separated the two germline ends. The CDR3 consists of 11 residues. CDR3 sequence reads: CASSLIDEQFF. The CDR3 DNA follows: TGTGCCAGCAGTTTAATTGATGAGCAGTTCTTC.

This chain connects TRBV6-1 to TRBJ2-5; 8 bases match TRBD1. The closer fit of TRBJ2-1 to the DNA end suggests the J call may be wrong. The germline CDR1 and CDR2 sequences are MNHNS and SASEGT. This CDR3 has 15 residues. For the CDR3, the DNA is TGTGCCAGCAGTTACTCCGGGACAGGCCACAATGAGCAGTTCTTC. Translated: CASSYSGTGHNEQFF.

This rearrangement joins TRBV14 to TRBJ2-7; the match to TRBD2 covers 7 bases. The J call may be wrong; the DNA end is better matched by TRBJ2-1. Germline CDR1 and CDR2: SGHDN and FVKESK. This CDR3 contains 14 residues. In nucleotides, the CDR3 is TGTGCCAGCAAGCAGGGAGGGGTCCTCAATGAGCAGTTCTTC. Encoded protein: CASKQGGVLNEQFF.

This chain joins TRBV7-2 and TRBJ2-1; possible D gene TRBD1, 5 bases. Trimming took 4 bases from V and 5 from J, leaving 15 bases between them. Germline assignment: CDR1 SGHTA and CDR2 FQGNSA. The CDR3 consists of 15 residues. The CDR3 DNA follows: TGTGCCAGCAGCTCTTTCCCCAGACAGAACAATGAGCAGTTCTTC. It specifies CASSSFPRQNNEQFF. Combining the CDR3 with reference TRBV7-2 and TRBJ2-1 gives the whole variable domain GAGVSQSPSNKVTEKGKDVELRCDPISGHTALYWYRQSLGQGLEFLIYFQGNSAPDKSGLPSDRFSAERTGGSVSTLTIQRTQQEDSAVYLCASSSFPRQNNEQFFGPGTRLTVL.

The chain is built from TRBV6-6 and TRBJ1-2; tentatively, D is TRBD1 (6 bases). Germline V gene sequence: CDR1 MNHNY, CDR2 SVGAGI (reference sequence). This CDR3 is built from 14 residues. V was clipped by 8 bases and J by 2 bases, with 15 bases between them. The CDR3 DNA follows: TGTGCCAGCTGGGGTACAGGGAACAACTATGGCTACACCTTC. It encodes CASWGTGNNYGYTF.

With regard to this clonotype: Likely a read error: the CDR3 ends without its conserved phenylalanine or tryptophan. The CDR3 protein is CASSLLAERTQYL. DNA for the CDR3: TGTGCCAGCAGTTTACTAGCTGAACGGACCCAGTACCTC. This chain connects TRBV7-9 to TRBJ2-5; D might be TRBD2 (6 bases). The length of the CDR3 is 13 residues. V lost 6 bases, J lost 7 bases, and 15 bases lay in between. Germline loops: CDR1 SEHNR, CDR2 FQNEAQ (reference sequence).